This entry lists 26 T cell receptor beta chains sequenced from one sample in a study of early T cells in non-severe SARS-CoV-2 infection. One entry per CDR3 protein results from TCRdb running MiXCR on the 5' RACE reads. The sample has roughly 110,000 distinct CDR3 sequences, 11% seen once. Sequencing input: whole blood. The receptors shown here come from an adult who was a healthcare worker with PCR-confirmed SARS-CoV-2 infection or an uninfected control (not recorded which).

This clonotype has only a few counts. The chain links TRBV27 to TRBJ2-7; no clear D gene. Germline CDR1 reads MNHEY; CDR2 reads SMNVEV (reference sequence). CDR3 length: 14 residues. The V gene lost 3 bases and the J gene lost 6 bases, with 15 bases spanning the gap. The CDR3 DNA is TGTGCCAGCAGTTTCACGGCCCCTTGGGGCGAGCAGTACTTC. Its protein is CASSFTAPWGEQYF.

This clonotype was detected many times. This chain connects TRBV12-3 or TRBV12-4 to TRBJ2-1, with 7 bases matching TRBD1. CDR3 length: 15 residues. With 6 bases clipped from V and 3 bases from J, the junction kept 8 bases outside the gene matches. The CDR3 sequence is CASSRFDRVYNEQFF. The CDR3 bases are TGTGCCAGCAGCCGTTTCGACAGGGTCTACAATGAGCAGTTCTTC.

This clonotype was seen a handful of times. The V gene is TRBV29-1, the J gene TRBJ2-1; D not resolved. Germline V gene sequence: CDR1 SQVTM, CDR2 ANQGSEA. Trimming pared 1 base from V and 6 bases from J, leaving 7 bases between. This CDR3 is built from 12 residues. CDR3: CSVEGTFNEQFF. The DNA for the CDR3 is TGCAGCGTTGAAGGGACCTTCAATGAGCAGTTCTTC.

This clonotype has a handful of counts. The chain combines TRBV2 with TRBJ2-7, with 7 bases identical to TRBD1. The CDR3 loop spans 14 amino acids. Germline lookup yields CDR1 SNHLY and CDR2 FYNNEI. Losses at the gene ends were 2 bases for V and 3 bases for J; bases not matched to a gene: 4. CDR3 coding DNA: TGTGCCAGCAGTGAACAGGGGGATTACTACGAGCAGTACTTC. Protein product: CASSEQGDYYEQYF.

This clonotype was detected a few times. The V call is TRBV6-1, the J call TRBJ2-5, with D perhaps matching TRBD1 or TRBD2 (6 bases each). V was shortened by 8 bases and J by 3 bases, with 16 bases between the two germline ends. The CDR3 has 14 amino acids. Looked up from germline, CDR1 is MNHNS and CDR2 is SASEGT. For the CDR3, the DNA is TGTGCCAGCCGCTATGGGGGGCCGGAAGAGACCCAGTACTTC. Its translation: CASRYGGPEETQYF.

At least ten counts were recorded for this clonotype. This chain uses TRBV5-1 with TRBJ2-1; D gene unclear. Trimming took 1 base from V and 9 from J, leaving 5 bases between them. In germline, CDR1 is SGHRS, CDR2 YFSETQ. The CDR3 consists of 11 residues. The CDR3 loop reads CASSLQSEQFF. The CDR3 region has the DNA TGCGCCAGCAGCTTGCAAAGTGAGCAGTTCTTC.

This clonotype was seen at least ten times. CDR3 protein: CASSPGGGSREQYF. CDR3 bases: TGTGCCAGCTCACCAGGGGGTGGGTCTCGGGAGCAGTACTTC. The chain has TRBV18 and TRBJ2-7, with D possibly being TRBD1 or TRBD2 (5 bases each). The V end was cut by 2 bases, the J end by 7 bases, with 15 bases between. This CDR3 has 14 amino acids. Germline CDR1 KGHSH, CDR2 LQKENI.

There are many counts of this clonotype. Here the CDR3 reads CASSLRPQTAGGESYNSPLHF. The CDR3 DNA is TGTGCCAGCAGTTTACGACCCCAGACGGCAGGGGGTGAATCCTATAATTCACCCCTCCACTTT. The rearrangement joins TRBV12-3 or TRBV12-4 to TRBJ1-6, with 7 bases that match TRBD1. This CDR3 contains 21 residues. V was pared by 2 bases and J by 1 base, with 17 bases of the junction left unmatched.

This clonotype was picked up a small number of times. The J gene is TRBJ2-7, the V gene TRBV19; D is possibly TRBD1 or TRBD2 (5 bases each). The CDR3 spans 13 residues. Trimming removed 8 bases from V and 6 bases from J, with 17 bases in between. Germline values: CDR1 LNHDA, CDR2 SQIVND (reference sequence). CDR3 nucleotides: TGTGCCAGTTCAGCGCCGGGGCCTCTCGAGCAGTACTTC. This encodes CASSAPGPLEQYF.

This clonotype was counted at least ten times. The V and J genes are TRBV4-1 and TRBJ1-2; D is unclear. The CDR3 extends over 13 amino acids. V was trimmed by 4 bases and J by 4 bases, leaving 10 bases between them. In germline, CDR1 is MGHRA, CDR2 YSYEKL. The CDR3 nucleotides read TGCGCCAGCAGCCCCATAGGGTTCTATGGCTACACCTTC. Encoded protein: CASSPIGFYGYTF.

The V call is TRBV19, the J call TRBJ1-1; D is perhaps TRBD1 (5 bases). The V gene's germline CDR1 is LNHDA and CDR2 SQIVND (reference sequence). Trimming pared 5 bases from V and 1 base from J, leaving 8 bases between. This CDR3 region has 13 residues. This chain's CDR3 is CASSARGNTEAFF. The CDR3 DNA reads as TGTGCCAGTAGTGCAAGGGGGAACACTGAAGCTTTCTTT.

This clonotype was counted only a few times. V usage is TRBV11-2 and J usage is TRBJ1-3; D call uncertain. The CDR3 consists of 13 residues. Deletions cut 0 bases from V and 3 bases from J, with 3 bases between. Germline V CDR1 and CDR2: SGHAT, FQNNGV. The CDR3 DNA reads as TGTGCCAGCAGCTTAGAGGTTGGAAACACCATATATTTT. It yields the protein CASSLEVGNTIYF.

This clonotype was counted a few times. J is TRBJ1-6 and V is TRBV20-1, with 7 bases fitting TRBD1. The germline gives CDR1 DFQATT, CDR2 SNEGSKA (reference sequence). The CDR3 contains 14 residues. V shed 5 bases, J shed 9 bases, and the junction held 10 bases outside the gene matches. The CDR3 loop is CSAGRGTDGSPLHF. CDR3 bases: TGCAGTGCTGGGAGGGGGACAGATGGTTCACCCCTCCACTTT.

DNA for the CDR3: TGTGCCAGCTCACCACCTGGCAGGGGGCCCGAGCAGTACTTC. This gives the protein CASSPPGRGPEQYF. The chain carries TRBV18 and TRBJ2-7; TRBD1 agrees at 8 bases. This CDR3 comprises 14 residues. With V trimmed by 0 bases and J by 6 bases, 4 bases remained unmatched. Germline CDR1 and CDR2: KGHSH and LQKENI.

This chain uses TRBV3-1 with TRBJ2-6; weak D call: TRBD2 (5 bases). Trimming took off 4 bases at V and 5 bases at J, with 15 bases between the two ends. The CDR3 is made up of 16 amino acids. Germline loops: CDR1 LGHDT, CDR2 YNNKEL (reference sequence). CDR3: CASSPGPGSWANVLTF. The CDR3, as DNA: TGTGCCAGCAGCCCCGGACCGGGGAGTTGGGCCAACGTCCTGACTTTC.

The CDR3 DNA sequence: TGCAGCGCCGGACAGGGGGAATCTGGCTACACCTTC. Protein sequence: CSAGQGESGYTF. V and J are TRBV29-1 and TRBJ1-2; the match to TRBD1 covers 10 bases. Trimming took 7 bases from V and 7 from J; bases not matched to a gene: 6. Germline V CDR1 and CDR2: SQVTM, ANQGSEA. This CDR3 comprises 12 residues.

At least ten counts were recorded for this clonotype. The CDR3 sequence: CASSSPTGGKNIQYF. CDR3 bases: TGTGCCAGCAGTTCCCCGACAGGGGGCAAAAACATTCAGTACTTC. The rearrangement links TRBV12-3 or TRBV12-4 to TRBJ2-4, with 9 positions matching TRBD1. V lost 4 bases to trimming and J lost 3 bases; unmatched junction nucleotides: 4. The CDR3 is made up of 15 amino acids.

This clonotype has a handful of counts. The CDR3 loop reads CATSASGGTLPYGYTF. CDR3 DNA: TGTGCCACCAGTGCCTCCGGAGGGACATTACCCTATGGCTACACCTTC. The chain is built from TRBV24-1 and TRBJ1-2, with D possibly being TRBD1 (6 bases). The length of the CDR3 is 16 residues. Per the germline V gene, CDR1 is KGHDR and CDR2 is SFDVKD. Trimming took off 5 bases at V and 4 bases at J, with 19 bases between the two ends.

V usage is TRBV20-1 and J usage is TRBJ1-2; no clear D. This CDR3 region has 11 residues. Per the germline V gene, CDR1 is DFQATT and CDR2 is SNEGSKA (reference sequence). The ends were cut back, 5 bases at V and 7 bases at J, with 11 bases in the middle. DNA of the CDR3: TGCAGTGCTCCCAATTATGGTGGCTACACCTTC. Translation: CSAPNYGGYTF.

The gene calls are TRBV7-2 and TRBJ1-5, with D hard to call. There are 13 residues in the CDR3. V was shortened by 5 bases and J by 0 bases, with 5 bases between the two germline ends. CDR1 and CDR2 from the germline V gene are SGHTA and FQGNSA. The CDR3 protein is CASSANSNQPQHF. The DNA of the CDR3 is TGTGCCAGCAGCGCGAATAGCAATCAGCCCCAGCATTTT. Variable domain in full (rest from reference TRBV7-2 and TRBJ1-5): GAGVSQSPSNKVTEKGKDVELRCDPISGHTALYWYRQSLGQGLEFLIYFQGNSAPDKSGLPSDRFSAERTGGSVSTLTIQRTQQEDSAVYLCASSANSNQPQHFGDGTRLSIL.

The chain recombines TRBV7-2 with TRBJ2-7; TRBD2 agrees at 8 bases. Germline CDR1 SGHTA, CDR2 FQGNSA. CDR3 length equals 15 residues. With V trimmed by 5 bases and J by 4 bases, 10 bases remained unmatched. CDR3 region: CASSRRAGAQYEQYF. The CDR3 coding sequence is TGTGCCAGCAGCCGTAGAGCGGGAGCTCAGTACGAGCAGTACTTC.

CDR3 residues: CSARDDRPGLSYEQYF. CDR3 DNA sequence: TGCAGTGCTAGAGATGATAGACCGGGACTCTCCTACGAGCAGTACTTC. The chain joins TRBV20-1 to TRBJ2-7; perhaps TRBD2 as D (6 bases). The CDR3 runs to 16 residues. Between the trimmed V and J ends, which lost 0 bases and 0 bases, there was a span of 15 bases. Per the germline V gene, CDR1 is DFQATT and CDR2 is SNEGSKA (reference sequence).

There are many counts of this clonotype. This sequence joins TRBV12-3 or TRBV12-4 and TRBJ2-1; D possibly corresponds to TRBD1 (5 bases). V was trimmed by 6 bases and J by 8 bases, leaving 8 bases between them. The CDR3 runs 11 residues. This chain's CDR3 is CASSSGYEQFF. Written as DNA, the CDR3 is TGTGCCAGCAGCTCAGGGTATGAGCAGTTCTTC.

The chain recombines TRBV15 with TRBJ2-7, with D possibly being TRBD1 (5 bases). Deletions cut 5 bases from V and 4 bases from J, with 9 bases between. The CDR3 contains 12 residues. From germline, CDR1 is LNHNV and CDR2 YYDKDF (reference sequence). CDR3: CATSARGYEQYF. The CDR3 DNA is TGTGCCACCAGCGCAAGGGGTTACGAGCAGTACTTC.

There are a few counts of this clonotype. This sequence joins TRBV7-9 and TRBJ2-1; D possibly corresponds to TRBD2 (5 bases). This CDR3 is 16 amino acids long. Trimming removed 5 bases from V and 0 bases from J, with 14 bases in between. Germline CDR1 SEHNR, CDR2 FQNEAQ (reference sequence). In DNA form, the CDR3 reads TGTGCCAGCAGCCCTACTAGACGGCTCTCCTACAATGAGCAGTTCTTC. It is translated as CASSPTRRLSYNEQFF.

This clonotype has ten or more counts. This chain connects TRBV5-6 to TRBJ2-1; D unresolved. Germline CDR1 is SGHDT and CDR2 is YYEEEE. With 4 bases removed from V and 0 bases from J, the gap between germline ends came to 14 bases. This CDR3 is built from 16 residues. This CDR3 is CASSSLGPSSYNEQFF. In DNA, the CDR3 is TGTGCCAGCAGCAGCCTTGGACCCAGCTCCTACAATGAGCAGTTCTTC.